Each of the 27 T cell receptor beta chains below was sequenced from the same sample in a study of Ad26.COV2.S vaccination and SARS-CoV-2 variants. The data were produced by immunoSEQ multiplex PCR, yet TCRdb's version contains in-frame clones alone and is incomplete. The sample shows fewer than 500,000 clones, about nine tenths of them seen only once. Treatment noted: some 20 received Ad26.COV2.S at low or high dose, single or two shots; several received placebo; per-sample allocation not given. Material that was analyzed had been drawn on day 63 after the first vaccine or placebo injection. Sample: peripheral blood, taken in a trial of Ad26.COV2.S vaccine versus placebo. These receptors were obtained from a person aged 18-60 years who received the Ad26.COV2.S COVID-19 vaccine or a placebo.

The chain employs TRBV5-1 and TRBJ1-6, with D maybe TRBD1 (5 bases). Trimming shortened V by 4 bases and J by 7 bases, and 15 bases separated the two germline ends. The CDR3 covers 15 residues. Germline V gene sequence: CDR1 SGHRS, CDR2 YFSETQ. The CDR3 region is CASSPGGVGNSPLHF. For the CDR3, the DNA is TGCGCCAGCAGCCCAGGAGGGGTAGGCAATTCACCCCTCCACTTT.

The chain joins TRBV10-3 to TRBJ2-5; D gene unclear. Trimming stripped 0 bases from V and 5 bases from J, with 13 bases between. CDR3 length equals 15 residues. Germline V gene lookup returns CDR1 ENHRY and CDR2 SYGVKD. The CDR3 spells CAISESRPAGETQYF. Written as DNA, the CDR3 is TGTGCCATCAGTGAGTCTCGGCCCGCCGGGGAGACCCAGTACTTC.

The CDR3 loop reads CASSYVAGGPEETQYF. The CDR3 region has the DNA TGTGCCAGCAGCTATGTAGCGGGAGGGCCGGAAGAGACCCAGTACTTC. The J gene is TRBJ2-5, the V gene TRBV7-8, with 11 bases identical to TRBD2. The germline gives CDR1 SGHVS, CDR2 FQNEAQ. Trimming at V came to 4 bases and at J to 3 bases, leaving 7 bases not matched to a gene. This CDR3 is built from 16 residues.

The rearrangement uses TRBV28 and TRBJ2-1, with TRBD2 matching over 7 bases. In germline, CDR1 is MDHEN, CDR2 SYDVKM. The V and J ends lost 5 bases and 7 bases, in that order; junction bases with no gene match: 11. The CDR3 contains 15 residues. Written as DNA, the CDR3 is TGTGCCAGCAGTGTCTTCGCGGGAGTATCGAATGAGCAGTTCTTC. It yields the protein CASSVFAGVSNEQFF.

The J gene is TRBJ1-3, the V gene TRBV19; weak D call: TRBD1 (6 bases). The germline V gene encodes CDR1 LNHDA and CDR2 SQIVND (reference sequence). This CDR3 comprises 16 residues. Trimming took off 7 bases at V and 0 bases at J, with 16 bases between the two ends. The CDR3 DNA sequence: TGTGCCAGTACCGGGCACAGGGCGGTCTCTGGAAACACCATATATTTT. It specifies CASTGHRAVSGNTIYF.

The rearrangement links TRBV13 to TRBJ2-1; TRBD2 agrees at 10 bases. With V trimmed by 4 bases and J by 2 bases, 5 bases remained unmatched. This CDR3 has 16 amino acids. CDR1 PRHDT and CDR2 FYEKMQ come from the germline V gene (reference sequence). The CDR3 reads CASSWASGSTYNEQFF. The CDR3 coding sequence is TGTGCCAGCAGCTGGGCTAGCGGGAGCACCTACAATGAGCAGTTCTTC.

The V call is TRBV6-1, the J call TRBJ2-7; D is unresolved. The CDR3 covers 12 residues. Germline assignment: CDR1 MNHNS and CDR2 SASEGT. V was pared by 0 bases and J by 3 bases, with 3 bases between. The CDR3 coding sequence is TGTGCCAGCAGTGAAGCAGTCTACGAGCAGTACTTC. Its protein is CASSEAVYEQYF.

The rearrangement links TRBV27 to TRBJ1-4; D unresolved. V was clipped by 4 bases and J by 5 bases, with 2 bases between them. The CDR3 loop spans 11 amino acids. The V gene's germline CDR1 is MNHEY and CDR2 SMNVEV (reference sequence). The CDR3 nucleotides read TGTGCCAGCAGTTCGAATGAAAAACTGTTTTTT. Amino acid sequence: CASSSNEKLFF.

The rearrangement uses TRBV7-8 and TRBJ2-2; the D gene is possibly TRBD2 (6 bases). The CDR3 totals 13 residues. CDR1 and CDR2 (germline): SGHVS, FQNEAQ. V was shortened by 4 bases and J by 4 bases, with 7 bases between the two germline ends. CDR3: CASSYSGTGELFF. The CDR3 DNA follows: TGTGCCAGCAGCTATAGCGGCACCGGGGAGCTGTTTTTT.

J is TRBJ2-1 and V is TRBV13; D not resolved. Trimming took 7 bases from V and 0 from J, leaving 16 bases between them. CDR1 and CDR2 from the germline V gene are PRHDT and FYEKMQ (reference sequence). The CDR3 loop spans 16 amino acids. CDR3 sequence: CASTLSFDSSYNEQFF. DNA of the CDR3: TGTGCCAGCACCCTAAGCTTTGATAGCTCCTACAATGAGCAGTTCTTC.

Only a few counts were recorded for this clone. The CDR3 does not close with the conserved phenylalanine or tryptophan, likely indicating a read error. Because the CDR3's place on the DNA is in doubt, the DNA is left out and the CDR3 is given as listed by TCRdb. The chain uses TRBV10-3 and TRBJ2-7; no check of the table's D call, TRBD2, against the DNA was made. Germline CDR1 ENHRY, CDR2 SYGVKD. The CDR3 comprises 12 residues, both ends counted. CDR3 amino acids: CAISESTSAVAL.

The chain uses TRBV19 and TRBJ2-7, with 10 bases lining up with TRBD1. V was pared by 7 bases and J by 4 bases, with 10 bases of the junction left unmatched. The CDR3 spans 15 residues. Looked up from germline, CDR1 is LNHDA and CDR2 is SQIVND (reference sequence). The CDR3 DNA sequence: TGTGCCAGTATGAGGAAGGCGGGACAGGGGTACGAGCAGTACTTC. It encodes CASMRKAGQGYEQYF.

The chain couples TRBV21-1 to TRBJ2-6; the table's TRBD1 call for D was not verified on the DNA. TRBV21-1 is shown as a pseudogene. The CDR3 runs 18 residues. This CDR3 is CASSNNLRDSSGANVLTF. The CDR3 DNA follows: TGTGCCAGCAGCAATAATCTCCGGGACAGCTCTGGGGCCAACGTCCTGACTTTC.

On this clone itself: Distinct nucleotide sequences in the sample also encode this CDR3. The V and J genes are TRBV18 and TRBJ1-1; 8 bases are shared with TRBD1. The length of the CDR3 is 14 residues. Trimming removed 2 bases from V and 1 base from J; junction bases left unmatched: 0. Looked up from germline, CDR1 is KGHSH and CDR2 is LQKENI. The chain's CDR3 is CASSPGQGNTEAFF. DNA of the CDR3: TGTGCCAGCTCACCAGGACAGGGGAACACTGAAGCTTTCTTT. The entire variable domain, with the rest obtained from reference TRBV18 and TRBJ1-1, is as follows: NAGVMQNPRHLVRRRGQEARLRCSPMKGHSHVYWYRQLPEEGLKFMVYLQKENIIDESGMPKERFSAEFPKEGPSILRIQQVVRGDSAAYFCASSPGQGNTEAFFGQGTRLTVV.

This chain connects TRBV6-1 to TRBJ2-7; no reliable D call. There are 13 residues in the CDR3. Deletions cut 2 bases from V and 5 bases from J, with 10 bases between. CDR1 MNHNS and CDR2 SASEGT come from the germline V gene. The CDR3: CASSESPGHEQYF. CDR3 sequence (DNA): TGTGCCAGCAGTGAAAGCCCCGGGCACGAGCAGTACTTC.

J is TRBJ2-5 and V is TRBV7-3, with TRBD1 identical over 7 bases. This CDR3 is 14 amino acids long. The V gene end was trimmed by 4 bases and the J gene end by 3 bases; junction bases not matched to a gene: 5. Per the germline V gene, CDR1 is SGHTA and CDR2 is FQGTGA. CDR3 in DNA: TGTGCCAGCAGCTCCAATACAGGGGAAGAGACCCAGTACTTC. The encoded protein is CASSSNTGEETQYF.

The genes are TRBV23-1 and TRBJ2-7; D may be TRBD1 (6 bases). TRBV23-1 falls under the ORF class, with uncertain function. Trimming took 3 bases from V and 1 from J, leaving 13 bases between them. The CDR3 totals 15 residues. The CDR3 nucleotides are TGCGCCAGCAGTCAGACAGGAGAGGTATCCTACGAGCAGTACTTC. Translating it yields CASSQTGEVSYEQYF.

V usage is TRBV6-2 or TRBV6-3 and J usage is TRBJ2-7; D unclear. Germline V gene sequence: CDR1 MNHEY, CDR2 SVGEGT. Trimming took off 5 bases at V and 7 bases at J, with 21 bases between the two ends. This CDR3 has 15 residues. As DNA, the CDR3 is TGTGCCAGCAGTGTTCGCGCGGTTCCCGCAAGAGAGCAGTACTTC. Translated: CASSVRAVPAREQYF.

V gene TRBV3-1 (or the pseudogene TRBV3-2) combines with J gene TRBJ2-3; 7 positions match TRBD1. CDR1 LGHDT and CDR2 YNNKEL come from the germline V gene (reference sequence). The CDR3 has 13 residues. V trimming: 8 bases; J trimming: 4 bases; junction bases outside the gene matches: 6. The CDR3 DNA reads TGTGCCAGCCAAAACCAGGGGGCAGATACGCAGTATTTT. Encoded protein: CASQNQGADTQYF.

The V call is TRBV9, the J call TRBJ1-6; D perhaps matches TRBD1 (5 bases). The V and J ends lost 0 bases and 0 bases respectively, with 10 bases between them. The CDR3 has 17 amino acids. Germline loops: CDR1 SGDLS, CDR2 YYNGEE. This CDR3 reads CASSVDGGSSYNSPLHF. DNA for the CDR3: TGTGCCAGCAGCGTAGATGGGGGAAGCTCCTATAATTCACCCCTCCACTTT.

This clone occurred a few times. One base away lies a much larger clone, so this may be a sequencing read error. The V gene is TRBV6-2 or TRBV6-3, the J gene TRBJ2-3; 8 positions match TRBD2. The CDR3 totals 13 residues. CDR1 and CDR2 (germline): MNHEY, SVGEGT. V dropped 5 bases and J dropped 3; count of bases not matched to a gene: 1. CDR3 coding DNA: TGTGCCAGCAGTCAGCGGGAGACAGATACGCAGTATTTT. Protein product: CASSQRETDTQYF.

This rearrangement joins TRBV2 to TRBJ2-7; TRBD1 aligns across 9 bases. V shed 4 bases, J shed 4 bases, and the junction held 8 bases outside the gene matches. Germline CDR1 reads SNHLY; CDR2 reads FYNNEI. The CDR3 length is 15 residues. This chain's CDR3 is CASSGPGQGGYEQYF. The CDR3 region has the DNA TGTGCCAGCAGTGGCCCGGGACAGGGTGGGTACGAGCAGTACTTC.

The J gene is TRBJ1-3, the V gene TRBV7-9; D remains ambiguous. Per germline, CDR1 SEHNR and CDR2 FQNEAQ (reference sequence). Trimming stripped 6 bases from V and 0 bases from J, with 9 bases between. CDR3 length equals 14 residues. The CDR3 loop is CASRGGSSGNTIYF. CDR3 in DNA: TGTGCCAGCAGAGGAGGGAGCTCTGGAAACACCATATATTTT.

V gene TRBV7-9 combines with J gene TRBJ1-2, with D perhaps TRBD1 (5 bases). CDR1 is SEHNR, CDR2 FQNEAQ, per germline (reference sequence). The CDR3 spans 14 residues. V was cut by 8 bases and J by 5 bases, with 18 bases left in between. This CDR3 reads CASLGAGAGYGYTF. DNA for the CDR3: TGTGCCAGCCTCGGGGCAGGCGCGGGATATGGCTACACCTTC. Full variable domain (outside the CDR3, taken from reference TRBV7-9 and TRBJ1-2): DTGVSQNPRHKITKRGQNVTFRCDPISEHNRLYWYRQTLGQGPEFLTYFQNEAQLEKSRLLSDRFSAERPKGSFSTLEIQRTEQGDSAMYLCASLGAGAGYGYTFGSGTRLTVV.

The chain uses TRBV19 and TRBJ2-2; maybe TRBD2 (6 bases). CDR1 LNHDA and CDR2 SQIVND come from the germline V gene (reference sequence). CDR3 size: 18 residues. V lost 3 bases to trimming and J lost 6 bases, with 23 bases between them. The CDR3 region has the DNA TGTGCCAGTAGTATTTGGGCGGCTAGCGCCTCCGAGGCCGGGGAGCTGTTTTTT. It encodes CASSIWAASASEAGELFF. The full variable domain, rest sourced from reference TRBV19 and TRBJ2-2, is DGGITQSPKYLFRKEGQNVTLSCEQNLNHDAMYWYRQDPGQGLRLIYYSQIVNDFQKGDIAEGYSVSREKKESFPLTVTSAQKNPTAFYLCASSIWAASASEAGELFFGEGSRLTVL.

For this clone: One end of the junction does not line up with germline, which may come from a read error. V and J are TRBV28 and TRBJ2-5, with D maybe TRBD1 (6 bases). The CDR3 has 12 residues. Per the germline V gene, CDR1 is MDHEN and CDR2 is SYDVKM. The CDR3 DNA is TGTGCCAGCAGGGAAGCAGGGGCTCCTTCGGACTTC. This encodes CASREAGAPSDF.

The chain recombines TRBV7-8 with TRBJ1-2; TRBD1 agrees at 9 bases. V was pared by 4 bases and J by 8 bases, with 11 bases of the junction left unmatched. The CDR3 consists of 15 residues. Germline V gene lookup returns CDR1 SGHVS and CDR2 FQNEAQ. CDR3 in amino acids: CASSSLGQGAKGYTF. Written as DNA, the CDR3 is TGTGCCAGCAGCTCCTTGGGACAGGGTGCGAAGGGCTACACCTTC.